These 3 T cell receptor beta chains were sequenced from one sample in a study of T cell responses to AZD1222 COVID-19 vaccine. Measured with immunoSEQ multiplex PCR; TCRdb has only the in-frame clones, and not every one. The sample includes roughly 70,000 clones, 88% of them seen just once. The material sequenced was peripheral blood, taken 28 days after the second dose of the MenACWY control vaccine. The source of these receptors is an adult who received the MenACWY meningococcal vaccine as a control.

The V gene is TRBV3-1 (or the pseudogene TRBV3-2), the J gene TRBJ1-1; 8 nucleotides line up with TRBD1. The V and J ends lost 2 bases and 4 bases, in that order; junction bases with no gene match: 9. Per the germline V gene, CDR1 is LGHDT and CDR2 is YNNKEL (reference sequence). The CDR3 runs 16 residues. The CDR3 spells CASSQYRGMECTEAFF. DNA for the CDR3: TGTGCCAGCAGCCAATACAGGGGGATGGAGTGCACTGAAGCTTTCTTT.

The chain joins TRBV18 to TRBJ2-3; D is possibly TRBD2 (6 bases). Germline V lookup: CDR1 KGHSH, CDR2 LQKENI. The CDR3 totals 17 residues. V gave up 0 bases and J gave up 3 bases, with 16 bases separating them. Written as DNA, the CDR3 is TGTGCCAGCTCACCACCGTGGGGTAGCGGCACTACAGATACGCAGTATTTT. This translates into CASSPPWGSGTTDTQYF.

The V gene is TRBV5-1, the J gene TRBJ2-7; 10 positions match TRBD2. V gave up 3 bases and J gave up 6 bases; unmatched junction bases: 9. This CDR3 is built from 15 residues. Germline V gene data show CDR1 as SGHRS and CDR2 as YFSETQ. The CDR3 nucleotides read TGCGCCAGCAGCTCCACTAGCGGGATCCCTCCCGAGCAGTACTTC. Translation: CASSSTSGIPPEQYF.